A selection of T cell receptor beta chains follows, all from one sample in a study of memory CD4+ T cells and cytomegalovirus serostatus. The table came from immunoSEQ multiplex PCR; TCRdb's copy has only in-frame clones and leaves some out. The top ten hold roughly 4.4% of the sample, which has tens of thousands of clones, about 80% seen once. The sequenced sample consisted of memory CD4+ T cells from blood. The origin of the receptors is an adult in good health and CMV-seropositive. Both conserved end residues are part of each CDR3. Each record gives: clone size, J gene, D gene, V gene, CDR3 protein, CDR3 DNA. D genes are given only for firm matches. Size tells how often a clone was seen (once, few, many) or the class of an expanded clone, and some rows leave it out.

clone_size: -
j_call: TRBJ2-1
d_call: TRBD1
v_call: TRBV5-6
cdr3_aa: CASSLTGGTGDEQFF
cdr3_nt: TGTGCCAGCAGCCTTACAGGGGGGACCGGCGATGAGCAGTTCTTC

clone_size: -
j_call: TRBJ2-5
d_call: -
v_call: TRBV7-7
cdr3_aa: CASSLVHSVAQETQYF
cdr3_nt: TGTGCCAGCAGCTTAGTGCACTCCGTGGCCCAAGAGACCCAGTACTTC

clone_size: -
j_call: TRBJ2-2
d_call: TRBD2
v_call: TRBV28
cdr3_aa: CASSLRTSGGVFTGELFF
cdr3_nt: TGTGCCAGCAGTTTAAGGACTAGCGGGGGAGTATTTACCGGGGAGCTGTTTTTT

clone_size: -
j_call: TRBJ2-2
d_call: -
v_call: TRBV11-2
cdr3_aa: CASSPKPGTGELFF
cdr3_nt: TGTGCCAGCAGCCCGAAGCCCGGCACCGGGGAGCTGTTTTTT

clone_size: -
j_call: TRBJ1-1
d_call: -
v_call: TRBV15
cdr3_aa: CATSRASNTEAFF
cdr3_nt: TGTGCCACCAGCAGAGCCAGTAACACTGAAGCTTTCTTT

clone_size: -
j_call: TRBJ2-3
d_call: -
v_call: TRBV30
cdr3_aa: CAWTPTDTQYF
cdr3_nt: TGTGCCTGGACCCCCACAGATACGCAGTATTTT

clone_size: -
j_call: TRBJ2-3
d_call: -
v_call: TRBV9
cdr3_aa: CASSPVYGGTDTQYF
cdr3_nt: TGTGCCAGCAGCCCCGTCTATGGCGGCACAGATACGCAGTATTTT

clone_size: -
j_call: TRBJ1-2
d_call: -
v_call: TRBV4-1
cdr3_aa: CASSLPAGNSGYTF
cdr3_nt: TGCGCCAGCAGCCTGCCCGCCGGGAATTCGGGCTACACCTTC

clone_size: -
j_call: TRBJ2-5
d_call: -
v_call: TRBV5-5
cdr3_aa: CASSLGQGPETQYF
cdr3_nt: TGTGCCAGCAGCTTGGGGCAGGGACCAGAGACCCAGTACTTC

clone_size: -
j_call: TRBJ1-5
d_call: -
v_call: TRBV18
cdr3_aa: CASSPRRADQPQHF
cdr3_nt: TGTGCCAGCTCACCACGGAGGGCGGATCAGCCCCAGCATTTT

clone_size: -
j_call: TRBJ2-7
d_call: TRBD2
v_call: TRBV27
cdr3_aa: CASSLSPVAGDYEQYF
cdr3_nt: TGTGCCAGCAGTTTATCACCCGTAGCGGGAGATTACGAGCAGTACTTC

clone_size: few
j_call: TRBJ2-7
d_call: -
v_call: TRBV10-3
cdr3_aa: CAISDERDNHEQYF
cdr3_nt: TGTGCCATCAGTGATGAGAGGGATAACCACGAGCAGTACTTC

clone_size: -
j_call: TRBJ1-1
d_call: -
v_call: TRBV11-1
cdr3_aa: CASSFEGGTEAFF
cdr3_nt: TGTGCCAGCAGCTTTGAGGGGGGGACTGAAGCTTTCTTT

clone_size: once
j_call: TRBJ1-1
d_call: -
v_call: TRBV7-6
cdr3_aa: CASSGPGTESEAFF
cdr3_nt: TGTGCCAGCAGCGGACCCGGAACTGAAAGTGAAGCTTTCTTT

clone_size: many
j_call: TRBJ1-1
d_call: -
v_call: TRBV29-1
cdr3_aa: CSVEEPRGSEAFF
cdr3_nt: TGCAGCGTTGAAGAGCCCCGGGGATCTGAAGCTTTCTTT

clone_size: -
j_call: TRBJ2-7
d_call: -
v_call: TRBV10-3
cdr3_aa: CAIRSDLSYEQYF
cdr3_nt: TGTGCCATCAGATCTGACCTGTCCTACGAGCAGTACTTC

clone_size: -
j_call: TRBJ2-1
d_call: -
v_call: TRBV7-3
cdr3_aa: CASSLARNNEQFF
cdr3_nt: TGTGCCAGCAGCTTAGCCAGGAACAATGAGCAGTTCTTC